This TCR beta chain was observed in a study of neoadjuvant nivolumab and ipilimumab in lung cancer. Study-level points and caveats: Pathologic regression was not significantly tied to TCR clonality. Only two of four nivolumab-treated tumors gained richness and clonality by surgery.

Method: immunoSEQ multiplex PCR; TCRdb's copy keeps in-frame clones and lacks some. The sample records some 50,000 clones, around 88% being singletons. On this clone itself: The antigen is undetermined.

The germline CDR1 and CDR2 sequences are SGDLS and YYNGEE. The CDR3 consists of 15 residues. V dropped 4 bases and J dropped 2 bases, with 12 bases sitting between them. The source material was blood, sampled before neoadjuvant nivolumab, alone or with ipilimumab. This receptor was obtained from an adult with non-small cell lung cancer. Some clones in this sample may be carry-over from other donors' samples. The chain carries TRBV9 and TRBJ2-2, with D maybe TRBD2 (6 bases). CDR3 DNA sequence: TGTGCCAGCAGCCCCGGAGGGCCAAACACCGGGGAGCTGTTTTTT. Translating gives CASSPGGPNTGELFF.